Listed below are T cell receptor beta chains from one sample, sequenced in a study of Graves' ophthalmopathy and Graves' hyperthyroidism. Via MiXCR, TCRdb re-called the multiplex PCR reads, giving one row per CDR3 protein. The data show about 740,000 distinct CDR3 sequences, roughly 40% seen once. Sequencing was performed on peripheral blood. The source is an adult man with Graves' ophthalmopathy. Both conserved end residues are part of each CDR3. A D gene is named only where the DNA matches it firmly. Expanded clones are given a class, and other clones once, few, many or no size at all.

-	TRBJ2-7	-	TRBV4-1	TGCGCCAGCAGCCAAGCGGGCGGACAAACCTACGAGCAGTACTTC	CASSQAGGQTYEQYF
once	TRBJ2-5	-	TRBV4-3	TGCGCCAGCAGCCAAGAGCCAGTTCAAGAGACCCAGTACTTC	CASSQEPVQETQYF
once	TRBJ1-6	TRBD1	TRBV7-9	TGTGCCAGCAGCTTATGGACAGGGGAATCACCCCTCCACTTT	CASSLWTGESPLHF
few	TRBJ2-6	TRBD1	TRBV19	TGTGCCAGTACTGTCCGGAATATACCGGGACAGGGGACTGCTGGGGCCAACGTCCTGACTTTC	CASTVRNIPGQGTAGANVLTF
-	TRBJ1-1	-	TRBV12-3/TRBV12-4	TGTGCCAGCAGTTCCGGGGGCTGGGCGGACACTGAAGCTTTCTTT	CASSSGGWADTEAFF
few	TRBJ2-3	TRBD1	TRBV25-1	TGTGCCAGCAGTACCCGGACAGGGGGCACAGATACGCAGTATTTT	CASSTRTGGTDTQYF
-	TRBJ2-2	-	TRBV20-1	TGCAGTGCTAGAGACCCAAAGACGGCAGGAACCGGGGAGCTGTTTTTT	CSARDPKTAGTGELFF
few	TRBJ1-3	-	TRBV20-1	TGCAGTGCTAGAGAGTCCGCGGCCCGAAACACCATATATTTT	CSARESAARNTIYF
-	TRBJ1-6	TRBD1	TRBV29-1	TGCAGCGTTGGGGACAGGGTTGAGTCACCCCTCCACTTT	CSVGDRVESPLHF
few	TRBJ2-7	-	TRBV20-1	TGCAGTGCTAGTCCCCGGGAAAGCTCCTACGAGCAGTACTTC	CSASPRESSYEQYF
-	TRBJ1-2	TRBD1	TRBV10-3	TGTGCCAGCAGTCGGACAGGGTATAATGGCTACACCTTC	CASSRTGYNGYTF
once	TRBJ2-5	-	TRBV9	TGTGCCAGCAGCCAAGTCCTTAGCGGACAAGAGACCCAGTACTTC	CASSQVLSGQETQYF
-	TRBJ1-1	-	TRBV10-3	TGTGCCAGCAGTCGCCCCGAAACGACCACTGAAGCTTTCTTT	CASSRPETTTEAFF
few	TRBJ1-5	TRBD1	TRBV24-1	TGTGCCAGCAGGTCGGGACAGGGGAGCAATCAGCCCCAGCATTTT	CASRSGQGSNQPQHF
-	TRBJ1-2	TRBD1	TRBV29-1	TGCAGCGTTCCCGGGACAGGGGTGAAACATGGCTACACCTTC	CSVPGTGVKHGYTF
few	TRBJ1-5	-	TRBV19	TGTGCCAGTAGTGCAGGATTATGGCAGCCCCAGCATTTT	CASSAGLWQPQHF
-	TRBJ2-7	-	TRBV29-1	TGCAGCGTTCGAGACACTGGACGGGGCGAGCAGTACTTC	CSVRDTGRGEQYF
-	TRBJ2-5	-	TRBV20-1	TGCAGTGCTAACACCCAGGGGGGGCAAGAGACCCAGTACTTC	CSANTQGGQETQYF
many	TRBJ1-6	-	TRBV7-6	TGTGCCAGCAGCTTATCCCCAACTGGGACACCCCTCCACTTT	CASSLSPTGTPLHF
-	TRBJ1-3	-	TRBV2	TGTGCCAGCACCCAATCAGCGGCGAGTAGCCCTGGAAACACCATATATTTT	CASTQSAASSPGNTIYF
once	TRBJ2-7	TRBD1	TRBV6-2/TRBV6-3	TGTGCCAGCAGTCCCCACGAGGGGGCCTCCTACGAGCAGTACTTC	CASSPHEGASYEQYF
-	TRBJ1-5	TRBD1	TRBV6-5	TGTGCCAGCAGACCCGGAGGGGGCTCGGGCAATCAGCCCCAGCATTTT	CASRPGGGSGNQPQHF
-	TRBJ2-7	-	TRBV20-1	TGCAGTGCTAGTTTGGAAGTCACCTACGAGCAGTACTTC	CSASLEVTYEQYF
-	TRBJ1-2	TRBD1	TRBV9	TGTGCCAGCGCCATAGGGACAGGGCGAAAATATGGCTACACCTTC	CASAIGTGRKYGYTF
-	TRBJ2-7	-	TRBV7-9	TGTGCCAGCAGCATCCGGCAGGGGGAGCAGTACTTC	CASSIRQGEQYF
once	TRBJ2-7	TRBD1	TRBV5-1	TGTGCCAGCAGCCAATCAACCCTCGGGACAGGGGGTTCCTACGAGCAGTACTTC	CASSQSTLGTGGSYEQYF
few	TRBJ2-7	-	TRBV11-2	TGTGCCAGCAGCCAAGATGCGTTTCGGGCTTCAGGGAACCACGAGCAGTACTTC	CASSQDAFRASGNHEQYF
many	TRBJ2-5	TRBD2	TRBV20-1	TGCAGTGCTAGAGAGGGGAGCGGGAGACGGGAGACCCAGTACTTC	CSAREGSGRRETQYF
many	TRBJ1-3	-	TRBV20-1	TGCAGCGCCCGAGCCGGCGGCTCTGGAAACACCATATATTTT	CSARAGGSGNTIYF
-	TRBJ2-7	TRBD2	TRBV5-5	TGTGCCAGCAGCTTCGGGGGGGGCCACTCCTACGAGCAGTACTTC	CASSFGGGHSYEQYF
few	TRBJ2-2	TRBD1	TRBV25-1	TGTGTCGGGACAGGGGAGGCCGGGGAGCTGTTTTTT	CVGTGEAGELFF
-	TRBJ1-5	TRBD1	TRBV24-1	TGTGCCACCAGTCCCCGACAGGGGCGAACCCAGCATTTT	CATSPRQGRTQHF
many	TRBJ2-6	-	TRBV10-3	TGTGCCATCAGTGACCCCGAGGGGACTGGGGCCAACGTCCTGACTTTC	CAISDPEGTGANVLTF
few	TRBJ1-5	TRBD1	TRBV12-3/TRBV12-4	TGTGCCAGCAGTCCGACAGGGGGCGGGAATCAGCCCCAGCATTTT	CASSPTGGGNQPQHF
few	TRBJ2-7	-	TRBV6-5	TGTGCCGCTTCACCGTCCCCCTACGAGCAGTACTTC	CAASPSPYEQYF
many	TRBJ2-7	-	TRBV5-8	TGTGCCAGCAGCTTGACGGGACTCGTCTACGAGCAGTACTTC	CASSLTGLVYEQYF
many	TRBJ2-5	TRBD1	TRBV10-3	TGTGCCATCAGTGATAATACAGGGGAAGAGACCCAGTACTTC	CAISDNTGEETQYF
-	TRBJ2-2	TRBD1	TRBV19	TGTGCCAGCAGCATCGGACAGGGGAACACCGGGGAGCTGTTTTTT	CASSIGQGNTGELFF
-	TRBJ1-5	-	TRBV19	TGTGCCAGTAGTATGAGGGGGGGCCTGCGGCAGCCCCAGCATTTT	CASSMRGGLRQPQHF
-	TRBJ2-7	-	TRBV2	TGTGCCAGCAGTGCCCTAGGGACGGAGTCCTACGAGCAGTACTTC	CASSALGTESYEQYF
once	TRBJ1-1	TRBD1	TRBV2	TGTGCCAGCAGTTACTCGTACAGGGGCATCGCTGAAGCTTTCTTT	CASSYSYRGIAEAFF
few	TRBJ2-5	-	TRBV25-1	TGTGCCAGCAGTTTATCGGACAACCAAGAGACCCAGTACTTC	CASSLSDNQETQYF
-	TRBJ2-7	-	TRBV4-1	TGCGCCAGCAGCCAAGAAGACAGCCCCGAGCAGTACTTC	CASSQEDSPEQYF
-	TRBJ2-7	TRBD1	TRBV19	TGTGCCAGTAGTATTTTAGGGGGCGAAGACGAGCAGTACTTC	CASSILGGEDEQYF
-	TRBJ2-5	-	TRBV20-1	TGCAGTGCTAGTCGGGTGGGAGTTCAAGAGACCCAGTACTTC	CSASRVGVQETQYF
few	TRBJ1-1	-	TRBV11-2	TGTGCCAGCAGTAAGGGGGGCGAGAACACTGAAGCTTTCTTT	CASSKGGENTEAFF
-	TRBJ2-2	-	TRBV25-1	TGTGCCAGCAGTCCCCTGGAGGGAGGCACCGGGGAGCTGTTTTTT	CASSPLEGGTGELFF
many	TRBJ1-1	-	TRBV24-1	TGTGCCACCAGTTCCCGAATGGGCCTTCCGGTTGGAGCTTTCTTT	CATSSRMGLPVGAFF